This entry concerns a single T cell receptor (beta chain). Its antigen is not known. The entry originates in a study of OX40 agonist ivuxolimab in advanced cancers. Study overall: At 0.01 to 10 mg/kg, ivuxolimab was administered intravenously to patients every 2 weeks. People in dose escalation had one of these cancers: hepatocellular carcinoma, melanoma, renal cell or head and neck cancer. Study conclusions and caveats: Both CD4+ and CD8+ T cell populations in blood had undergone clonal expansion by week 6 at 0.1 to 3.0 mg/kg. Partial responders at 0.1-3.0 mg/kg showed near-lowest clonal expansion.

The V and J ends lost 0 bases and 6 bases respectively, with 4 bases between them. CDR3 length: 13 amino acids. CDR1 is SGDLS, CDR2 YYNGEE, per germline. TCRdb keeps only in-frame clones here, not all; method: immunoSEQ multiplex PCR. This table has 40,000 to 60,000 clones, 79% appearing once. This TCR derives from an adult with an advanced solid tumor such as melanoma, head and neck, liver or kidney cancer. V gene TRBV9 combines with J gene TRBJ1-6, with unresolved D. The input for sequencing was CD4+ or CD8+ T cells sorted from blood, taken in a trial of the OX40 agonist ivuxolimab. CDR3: CASSVDANSPLHF. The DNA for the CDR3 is TGTGCCAGCAGCGTAGACGCTAATTCACCCCTCCACTTT.